The 24 T cell receptor beta chains below were found in one sample sequenced in a study of cytomegalovirus exposure and HLA in healthy donors. Vbeta (60) and Jbeta (13) primers were used in the PCR. Some clones are missing from TCRdb's copy, which holds only in-frame ones; the method was immunoSEQ multiplex PCR. This sample has about 120,000 clones, with 77% found just once. Sequencing was carried out using PBMCs. These receptors were obtained from a human donor in good health.

In its sample, this clone was seen once. The chain is built from TRBV11-2 and TRBJ1-1; 7 nucleotides match TRBD1. CDR3 length equals 15 residues. V lost 4 bases to trimming and J lost 1 base; unmatched junction nucleotides: 6. Looked up from germline, CDR1 is SGHAT and CDR2 is FQNNGV. In nucleotides, the CDR3 is TGTGCCAGCAGCTCGAGTGACAGGGAGAACACTGAAGCTTTCTTT. This translates into CASSSSDRENTEAFF.

The V gene is TRBV6-6, the J gene TRBJ1-2; 8 bases match TRBD1. CDR1 is MNHNY and CDR2 is SVGAGI in the germline V gene (reference sequence). V dropped 8 bases and J dropped 3; count of bases not matched to a gene: 5. The CDR3 has 13 residues. For the CDR3, the DNA is TGTGCCAGCTCGACAGGGGCAGACTATGGCTACACCTTC. Its protein product is CASSTGADYGYTF.

This clone was picked up a small number of times. The sample contains more than one DNA sequence encoding this CDR3. The chain uses TRBV5-1 and TRBJ1-2; D remains unclear. This CDR3 is 13 amino acids long. The ends were cut back, 2 bases at V and 2 bases at J, with 7 bases in the middle. Germline V gene sequence: CDR1 SGHRS, CDR2 YFSETQ. For the CDR3, the DNA is TGCGCCAGCAGCTTTGGCTCGAACTATGGCTACACCTTC. Encoded protein: CASSFGSNYGYTF.

This clone was seen once. The V and J genes are TRBV7-2 and TRBJ2-3; the match to TRBD1 covers 7 bases. V shed 3 bases and J 4 bases; nucleotides not matched to a gene: 4. Germline-derived CDR1 and CDR2 are SGHTA and FQGNSA. The CDR3 extends over 14 amino acids. DNA of the CDR3: TGTGCCAGCAGCTTCCGGACAGGCTCAGATACGCAGTATTTT. The encoded protein is CASSFRTGSDTQYF. Looking up the rest from reference TRBV7-2 and TRBJ2-3 gives the full variable domain: GAGVSQSPSNKVTEKGKDVELRCDPISGHTALYWYRQSLGQGLEFLIYFQGNSAPDKSGLPSDRFSAERTGGSVSTLTIQRTQQEDSAVYLCASSFRTGSDTQYFGPGTRLTVL.

The rearrangement joins TRBV28 to TRBJ2-7; D remains ambiguous. The V and J ends lost 6 bases and 4 bases respectively, with 13 bases between them. Germline V gives CDR1 MDHEN, CDR2 SYDVKM. The CDR3 covers 13 residues. The CDR3 DNA reads as TGTGCCAGCAGGGGTTATGAGGTTTACGAGCAGTACTTC. Its translation: CASRGYEVYEQYF.

The chain combines TRBV5-1 with TRBJ2-1; D uncertain. Trimming removed 7 bases at V and 5 bases at J, with 16 bases between. This CDR3 region has 14 residues. Germline assignment: CDR1 SGHRS and CDR2 YFSETQ. CDR3 loop: CASPPSGIHNEQFF. DNA for the CDR3: TGCGCCAGCCCTCCCAGTGGCATTCACAATGAGCAGTTCTTC.

Written as DNA, the CDR3 is TGTGCCACCAGCAGAGACCCTGGGACAGAATATTCTGGGGCCAACGTCCTGACTTTC. It yields the protein CATSRDPGTEYSGANVLTF. The rearrangement links TRBV15 to TRBJ2-6; 7 nucleotides line up with TRBD1. This CDR3 spans 19 amino acids. With V trimmed by 0 bases and J by 1 base, 9 bases remained unmatched. CDR1 LNHNV and CDR2 YYDKDF come from the germline V gene (reference sequence).

J is TRBJ2-1 and V is TRBV5-1; maybe TRBD2 (7 bases). Germline V gene sequence: CDR1 SGHRS, CDR2 YFSETQ. CDR3 length: 16 residues. Trimming left V 0 bases short and J 1 base short, with 11 bases between. The CDR3 region has the DNA TGCGCCAGCAGCTTGGGGGGGGGCGCTTCCTACAATGAGCAGTTCTTC. Encoded protein: CASSLGGGASYNEQFF.

This chain joins TRBV6-6 and TRBJ1-2, with no clear D. Germline V gives CDR1 MNHNY, CDR2 SVGAGI (reference sequence). V was cut by 0 bases and J by 4 bases, with 12 bases left in between. The CDR3 runs to 15 residues. The chain's CDR3 is CASSYSERNGYGYTF. DNA for the CDR3: TGTGCCAGCAGTTACTCTGAGAGGAATGGCTATGGCTACACCTTC.

The gene calls are TRBV5-5 and TRBJ2-5; unclear D gene. The V gene's germline CDR1 is SGHKS and CDR2 YYEKEE (reference sequence). The CDR3 has 14 residues. Trimming shortened V by 0 bases and J by 0 bases, and 6 bases separated the two germline ends. In DNA form, the CDR3 reads TGTGCCAGCAGCTTGGGACGGGACCAAGAGACCCAGTACTTC. Protein: CASSLGRDQETQYF.

Only a few counts were recorded for this clone. CDR3 region: CATSRDNGPASDTEAFF. The DNA of the CDR3 is TGTGCCACCAGCAGAGATAACGGCCCGGCCAGCGACACTGAAGCTTTCTTT. The chain combines TRBV15 with TRBJ1-1; no reliable D call. V lost 0 bases and J lost 3, with 17 bases in between. The length of the CDR3 is 17 residues. Per germline, CDR1 LNHNV and CDR2 YYDKDF (reference sequence).

This clone showed up just once. The chain uses TRBV28 and TRBJ2-7, with TRBD2 identical over 10 bases. V trimming: 5 bases; J trimming: 0 bases; junction bases outside the gene matches: 4. This CDR3 region has 15 residues. Germline CDR1 reads MDHEN; CDR2 reads SYDVKM. The CDR3 region has the DNA TGTGCCAGCAGTACTAGCGGGAAGAGCTCCTACGAGCAGTACTTC. Its translation is CASSTSGKSSYEQYF.

The J gene is TRBJ2-1, the V gene TRBV19; TRBD2 agrees at 9 bases. The length of the CDR3 is 22 residues. V dropped 7 bases and J dropped 0; count of bases not matched to a gene: 25. Germline loops: CDR1 LNHDA, CDR2 SQIVND (reference sequence). CDR3 sequence (DNA): TGTGCCAGTACCAACGGGGGGAGGGGGGGGAGCGGGAGGCCCCTCTCCTACAATGAGCAGTTCTTC. Its protein product is CASTNGGRGGSGRPLSYNEQFF.

This rearrangement joins TRBV4-2 to TRBJ2-7, with 8 bases that match TRBD2. CDR3 length equals 15 residues. Germline assignment: CDR1 LGHNA and CDR2 YNFKEQ. J was trimmed by 0 bases and V by 0 bases; bases with no gene match: 1. CDR3 DNA sequence: TGTGCCAGCAGCCAAGATCTAGCGGGCTCCTACGAGCAGTACTTC. Translated: CASSQDLAGSYEQYF.

This clone was found once. This chain uses TRBV7-6 with TRBJ2-5, with 13 bases that match TRBD2. Losses at the gene ends were 2 bases for V and 2 bases for J; bases not matched to a gene: 5. The CDR3 runs 17 residues. CDR1 and CDR2 from the germline V gene are SGHVS and FNYEAQ. In DNA form, the CDR3 reads TGTGCCAGCAGCTTACTGGGACTAGCGGGAATTCAAGAGACCCAGTACTTC. Translated: CASSLLGLAGIQETQYF.

The rearrangement links TRBV9 to TRBJ2-3, with 7 bases lining up with TRBD2. The CDR3 totals 15 residues. Germline CDR1 reads SGDLS; CDR2 reads YYNGEE. V gave up 3 bases and J gave up 6 bases; unmatched junction bases: 10. The CDR3 coding sequence is TGTGCCAGCAGCGCATTCAGCGGGATGGGGGATACGCAGTATTTT. As protein: CASSAFSGMGDTQYF.

This clone was detected only a few times. CDR3 in amino acids: CASKLRLGDGYTF. CDR3 in DNA: TGTGCCAGCAAACTAAGACTGGGAGATGGCTACACCTTC. This chain joins TRBV6-5 and TRBJ1-2; D gene unclear. The CDR3 is made up of 13 amino acids. With 7 bases removed from V and 6 bases from J, the gap between germline ends came to 15 bases. CDR1 and CDR2 (germline): MNHEY, SVGAGI.

This sequence joins TRBV7-3 and TRBJ2-1, with 12 bases lining up with TRBD2. From germline, CDR1 is SGHTA and CDR2 FQGTGA. Trimming at V came to 5 bases and at J to 8 bases, leaving 10 bases not matched to a gene. This CDR3 region has 16 residues. This CDR3 is CASSTSSGRARDEQFF. CDR3 in DNA: TGTGCCAGCAGCACCTCTAGCGGGAGGGCCAGGGATGAGCAGTTCTTC.

The chain is built from TRBV28 and TRBJ1-1, with 7 bases identical to TRBD1. The junction had 3 bases not matched to a gene; V was cut back by 5 bases and J by 0 bases. The CDR3 spans 14 residues. In germline, CDR1 is MDHEN, CDR2 SYDVKM. CDR3 protein: CASSPTGMNTEAFF. CDR3 in DNA: TGTGCCAGCAGTCCGACAGGGATGAACACTGAAGCTTTCTTT.

The V and J genes are TRBV7-8 and TRBJ2-1; 15 nucleotides align to TRBD2. CDR3 length: 18 amino acids. The trim removed 2 bases at V and 2 bases at J, leaving 4 bases unmatched. Per the germline V gene, CDR1 is SGHVS and CDR2 is FQNEAQ. This chain's CDR3 is CASSLKRTSGRAYNEQFF. DNA of the CDR3: TGTGCCAGCAGCTTAAAACGGACTAGCGGGAGGGCCTACAATGAGCAGTTCTTC.

This clone was recorded once. The V call is TRBV18, the J call TRBJ1-5; perhaps TRBD1 as D (5 bases). The length of the CDR3 is 14 residues. The germline gives CDR1 KGHSH, CDR2 LQKENI. V dropped 1 base and J dropped 9 bases, with 13 bases sitting between them. CDR3 region: CASSPRETGGPQHF. DNA of the CDR3: TGTGCCAGCTCACCACGGGAGACGGGGGGGCCCCAGCATTTT.

This clone showed up just a few times. This CDR3 is CATSSGDTRANEKLFF. Written as DNA, the CDR3 is TGTGCCACCAGCAGCGGGGACACCAGGGCTAATGAAAAACTGTTTTTT. This chain joins TRBV15 and TRBJ1-4, with D possibly matching TRBD1 (6 bases). Germline-derived CDR1 and CDR2 are LNHNV and YYDKDF (reference sequence). The V and J ends lost 3 bases and 3 bases respectively, with 14 bases between them. There are 16 residues in the CDR3.

This clone was found a few times. This sequence joins TRBV28 and TRBJ2-3; 11 nucleotides match TRBD2. This CDR3 is built from 14 residues. With V trimmed by 8 bases and J by 5 bases, 6 bases remained unmatched. From germline, CDR1 is MDHEN and CDR2 SYDVKM. The CDR3 region has the DNA TGTGCCAGCTCCCCGACTAGCGGGGTAGATACGCAGTATTTT. Translating it yields CASSPTSGVDTQYF.

The chain carries TRBV5-1 and TRBJ2-7; perhaps TRBD1 as D (6 bases). The CDR3 is 13 residues long. V was clipped by 5 bases and J by 2 bases, with 11 bases between them. The germline gives CDR1 SGHRS, CDR2 YFSETQ. Here the CDR3 reads CASRTGDTYEQYF. CDR3 sequence (DNA): TGCGCCAGCAGGACAGGCGATACCTACGAGCAGTACTTC.